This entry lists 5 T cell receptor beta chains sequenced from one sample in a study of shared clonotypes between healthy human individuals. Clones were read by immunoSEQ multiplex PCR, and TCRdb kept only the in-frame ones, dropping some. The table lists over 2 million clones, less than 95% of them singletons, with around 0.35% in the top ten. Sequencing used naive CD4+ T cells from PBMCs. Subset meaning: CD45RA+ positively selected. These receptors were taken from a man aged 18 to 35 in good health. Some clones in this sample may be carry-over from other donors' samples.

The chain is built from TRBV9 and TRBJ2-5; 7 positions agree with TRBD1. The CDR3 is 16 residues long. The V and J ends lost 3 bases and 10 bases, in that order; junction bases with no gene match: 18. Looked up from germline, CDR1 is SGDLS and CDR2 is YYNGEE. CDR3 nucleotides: TGTGCCAGCAGCGCGACAGGACAGGCCTCGGTGCCGGGCCAGTACTTC. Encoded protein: CASSATGQASVPGQYF.

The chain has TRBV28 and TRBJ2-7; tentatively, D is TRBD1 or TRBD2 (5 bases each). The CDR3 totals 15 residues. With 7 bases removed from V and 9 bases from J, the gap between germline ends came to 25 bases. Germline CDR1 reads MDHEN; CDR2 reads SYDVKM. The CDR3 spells CASNPGDGLMSGQYF. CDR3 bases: TGTGCCAGCAATCCCGGGGACGGCCTGATGTCTGGGCAGTACTTC.

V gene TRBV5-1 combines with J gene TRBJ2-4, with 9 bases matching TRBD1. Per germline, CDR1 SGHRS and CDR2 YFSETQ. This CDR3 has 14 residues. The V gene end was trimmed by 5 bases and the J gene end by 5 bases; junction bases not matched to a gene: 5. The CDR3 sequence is CASRGRDRENIQYF. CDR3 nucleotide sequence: TGCGCCAGCAGGGGCCGGGACAGGGAAAACATTCAGTACTTC. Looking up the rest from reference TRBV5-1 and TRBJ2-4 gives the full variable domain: KAGVTQTPRYLIKTRGQQVTLSCSPISGHRSVSWYQQTPGQGLQFLFEYFSETQRNKGNFPGRFSGRQFSNSRSEMNVSTLELGDSALYLCASRGRDRENIQYFGAGTRLSVL.

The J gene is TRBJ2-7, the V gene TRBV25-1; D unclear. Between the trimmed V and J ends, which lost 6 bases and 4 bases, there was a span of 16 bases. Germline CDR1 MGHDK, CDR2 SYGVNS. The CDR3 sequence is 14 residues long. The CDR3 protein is CASRSGSAMYEQYF. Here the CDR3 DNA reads TGTGCCAGCAGATCCGGCAGCGCTATGTACGAGCAGTACTTC.

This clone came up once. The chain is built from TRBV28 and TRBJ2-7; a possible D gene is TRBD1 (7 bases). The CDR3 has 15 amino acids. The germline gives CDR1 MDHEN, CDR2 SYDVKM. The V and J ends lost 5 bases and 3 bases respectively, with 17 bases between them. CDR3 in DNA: TGTGCCAGCAGTCTCCCAGGGGGGCAGGGCTACGAGCAGTACTTC. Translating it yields CASSLPGGQGYEQYF.